This is a list of T cell receptor beta chains from one sample in a study of CD8 T cells in Susac syndrome. In TCRdb, the immunoSEQ multiplex PCR reads were re-called with MiXCR into one record per CDR3 protein. Of roughly 200,000 distinct CDR3 sequences detected, 95% appear once; the ten largest clones hold approximately 0.094%. The specimen was CD4+ T cells from PBMCs. The receptor set was obtained from a human donor in good health. Each CDR3 is given with its conserved first and last residue. A D gene is named only where the DNA matches it firmly. Where a row states a size, it is once, few, many or the class of an expanded clone; other rows omit it.

D	size	V	J	DNA	CDR3
.	.	TRBV28	TRBJ2-1	TGTGCCAGCAGTTTCCTAGCGGAGCAGTTCTTC	CASSFLAEQFF
.	few	TRBV12-3/TRBV12-4	TRBJ2-1	TGTGCCAGCAGTTTCCGGGATTACAATGAGCAGTTCTTC	CASSFRDYNEQFF
.	.	TRBV5-6	TRBJ2-3	TGTGCCAGCAGCCGGACAGCGACCCTCTCTGATACGCAGTATTTT	CASSRTATLSDTQYF
.	.	TRBV12-3/TRBV12-4	TRBJ1-5	TGTGCCAGCAGTTTAGACCTGACTGGTCAGCCCCAGCATTTT	CASSLDLTGQPQHF
TRBD1	.	TRBV14	TRBJ2-7	TGTGCCAGCAGCCAAGTGACAGGGACCTACGAGCAGTACTTC	CASSQVTGTYEQYF
TRBD1	.	TRBV15	TRBJ2-7	TGTGCCACCAGCAGAGGGGACAGGGTGGTCTTGCGCGAGCAGTACTTC	CATSRGDRVVLREQYF
TRBD1	once	TRBV3-1	TRBJ2-1	TGTGCCAGCAGCCAAGGGGACAGAGCCTACAATGAGCAGTTCTTC	CASSQGDRAYNEQFF
TRBD2	.	TRBV18	TRBJ2-5	TGTGCCAGCTCACCACGTGGAGCGGCGGGGGAAGAGACCCAGTACTTC	CASSPRGAAGEETQYF
.	.	TRBV9	TRBJ2-2	TGTGCCAGCAGCCAACAATGGCCCGGGGAGCTGTTTTTT	CASSQQWPGELFF
TRBD1	.	TRBV29-1	TRBJ2-3	TGCAGCGTTGTACAGGGGGCTCAGCGAGATACGCAGTATTTT	CSVVQGAQRDTQYF
.	.	TRBV12-3/TRBV12-4	TRBJ2-1	TGTGCCAGCAGTTCCCCGAAGTACAGCAATGAGCAGTTCTTC	CASSSPKYSNEQFF
TRBD1	once	TRBV30	TRBJ1-1	TGTGCCTGGAGTTACGACAGGGGGAACACTGAAGCTTTCTTT	CAWSYDRGNTEAFF
TRBD2	.	TRBV20-1	TRBJ2-5	TGCAGTGCTAGAGGCGGACTAGGGCAAGAGACCCAGTACTTC	CSARGGLGQETQYF
.	.	TRBV25-1	TRBJ2-7	TGTGCCAGCAGTCGCAGGGGGGTGAACGAGCAGTACTTC	CASSRRGVNEQYF
.	.	TRBV20-1	TRBJ2-6	TGCAGTGCTAGGCCGACAGGGTGGAGGGCTGGGGCCAACGTCCTGACTTTC	CSARPTGWRAGANVLTF
TRBD1	.	TRBV6-2/TRBV6-3	TRBJ1-1	TGTGCCAGCAGCCCGGGACAGGTGTCCGGCCGCCTTATGAACACTGAAGCTTTCTTT	CASSPGQVSGRLMNTEAFF
TRBD2	.	TRBV6-5	TRBJ2-1	TGTGCCAGCAGGAAGAGCGGGAGCTCCTACAATGAGCAGTTCTTC	CASRKSGSSYNEQFF
.	.	TRBV7-3	TRBJ2-5	TGTGCCAGCAGCTTACAAGGAGTTCGTAGTGTAGAGACCCAGTACTTC	CASSLQGVRSVETQYF
.	.	TRBV4-1	TRBJ2-3	TGCGCCAGCAGCAAAACCCCCGCAGATACGCAGTATTTT	CASSKTPADTQYF
.	.	TRBV12-5	TRBJ1-1	TGTGCTAGTGGCTTTGGTACTTCTGGGGACACTGAAGCTTTCTTT	CASGFGTSGDTEAFF
.	.	TRBV12-3/TRBV12-4	TRBJ2-6	TGTGCCAGCAGTTTAGCGTCGGGGGCCAACGTCCTGACTTTC	CASSLASGANVLTF
TRBD2	.	TRBV3-1	TRBJ2-2	TGTGCCAGCACGTCGGTGGGCGGGAGTAGCACCGGGGAGCTGTTTTTT	CASTSVGGSSTGELFF
TRBD2	.	TRBV4-1	TRBJ2-1	TGCGCCAGCAGCCAGCTACCGGGGGGGGAGCAGTTCTTC	CASSQLPGGEQFF
TRBD2	.	TRBV20-1	TRBJ2-1	TGCAGTGCTAGAGATAGTGGCGGGGGCTCCTACAATGAGCAGTTCTTC	CSARDSGGGSYNEQFF
TRBD1	.	TRBV5-1	TRBJ1-2	TGCGCCAGCAGCTGGACAGGGGTTGAGGTGAATGGCTACACCTTC	CASSWTGVEVNGYTF
.	.	TRBV27	TRBJ1-5	TGTGCCAGCAGTTTATGGGGGGGACAAGTTCAGCCCCAGCATTTT	CASSLWGGQVQPQHF
TRBD2	.	TRBV10-3	TRBJ2-7	TGTGCCATCAGTGAGGCCGGACTAGCGGGGGAGCAGTACTTC	CAISEAGLAGEQYF
.	.	TRBV20-1	TRBJ2-7	TGCAGTGCTAGAGATGCGCGGGTTGGGAAGGACGAGCAGTACTTC	CSARDARVGKDEQYF
TRBD1	.	TRBV20-1	TRBJ2-5	TGCAGTGCTCCAACAGGGGGCGGAGGGACCCAGTACTTC	CSAPTGGGGTQYF
TRBD1	.	TRBV6-2/TRBV6-3	TRBJ2-1	TGTGCCAGCAGTTACCAGACAGGGTTGTTCTACAATGAGCAGTTCTTC	CASSYQTGLFYNEQFF
TRBD1	.	TRBV19	TRBJ2-5	TGTGCCAGTAGTATGGGACAGCAAGAGACCCAGTACTTC	CASSMGQQETQYF
.	.	TRBV29-1	TRBJ2-1	TGCAGCGTCCGACCCGGGACACCCTATTCCTACAATGAGCAGTTCTTC	CSVRPGTPYSYNEQFF
TRBD1	.	TRBV20-1	TRBJ1-6	TGCAGTGCTAGAGACCAGGGGGGCAGGGGGTATTCACCCCTCCACTTT	CSARDQGGRGYSPLHF
.	.	TRBV20-1	TRBJ2-7	TGCAGTGCTAGACCCCAGGGGTTTGGCTACGAGCAGTACTTC	CSARPQGFGYEQYF
TRBD1	few	TRBV18	TRBJ1-1	TGTGCCAGCTCCCCGGACAGGGACACTGAAGCTTTCTTT	CASSPDRDTEAFF
TRBD2	.	TRBV10-3	TRBJ2-1	TGTGCCATCCAAGCCGTAGCGGGAGACAATGAGCAGTTCTTC	CAIQAVAGDNEQFF
.	.	TRBV5-4	TRBJ1-5	TGTGCCAGCAGCTTGATCAGGGAGGGGCCCCAGCATTTT	CASSLIREGPQHF
.	.	TRBV29-1	TRBJ1-1	TGCAGCGTTTCTCTTCCCGCCGAAGCTTTCTTT	CSVSLPAEAFF
.	.	TRBV12-3/TRBV12-4	TRBJ2-5	TGTGCCAGCAGTGGGAGGACCAGCGGGGAGACCCAGTACTTC	CASSGRTSGETQYF
TRBD1	.	TRBV29-1	TRBJ2-1	TGCAGCGTTGGACAGGGTTTTAGCAATGAGCAGTTCTTC	CSVGQGFSNEQFF
.	.	TRBV25-1	TRBJ2-1	TGTGCCAGCAGTGAGGATCAGTATGAGCAGTTCTTC	CASSEDQYEQFF